Listed below are T cell receptor beta chains from one sample, sequenced in a study of cytomegalovirus exposure and HLA in healthy donors. Sequencing was performed with immunoSEQ multiplex PCR; in TCRdb, only in-frame clones are kept and a portion is missing. Of over 150,000 clones listed, around 86% are singletons. Source material: PBMCs. Source of these receptors: a woman between 50 and 59 years old in good health and CMV-seropositive. Each CDR3 is given with its conserved first and last residue. A D gene is named only where the DNA matches it firmly. Not all rows give a size; the values are once, few, many and, for expanded clones, a class.

CDR3 length,V gene,D gene,J gene,clone size,CDR3 DNA,CDR3 protein
15,TRBV28,-,TRBJ1-2,once,TGTGCCAGCAGTCCCCAGGGAGGGTTGGACTATGGCTACACCTTC,CASSPQGGLDYGYTF
15,TRBV7-7,-,TRBJ2-3,-,TGTGCCAGCAGACCCTGGCGGGGTAGCACAGATACGCAGTATTTT,CASRPWRGSTDTQYF
14,TRBV10-2,-,TRBJ1-2,-,TGCGCCAGCAGTGAGGAGTCTAGTTGGTATGGCTACACCTTC,CASSEESSWYGYTF
15,TRBV19,-,TRBJ2-3,-,TGTGCCAGTAGTAGCAGGGGCAGGAGCACAGATACGCAGTATTTT,CASSSRGRSTDTQYF
17,TRBV14,-,TRBJ1-3,-,TGTGCCAGCAGTCAATACCAGGGACTCAGCTCTGGAAACACCATATATTTT,CASSQYQGLSSGNTIYF
15,TRBV6-4,TRBD1,TRBJ2-7,-,TGTGCCAGCAGTGACTCGGTGGACAGGGACAACGAGCAGTACTTC,CASSDSVDRDNEQYF
15,TRBV7-9,TRBD1,TRBJ1-2,-,TGTGCCAGCAGCCCAGAGACGACAGGGGTGAGCGGCTACACCTTC,CASSPETTGVSGYTF
15,TRBV18,-,TRBJ2-5,-,TGTGCCAGCTCATTGGGACAAACGCGTGGGGAGACCCAGTACTTC,CASSLGQTRGETQYF
15,TRBV7-6,-,TRBJ1-4,-,TGTGCCAGCAGCCGGACCCCCACGGGGGATGAAAAACTGTTTTTT,CASSRTPTGDEKLFF
17,TRBV13,-,TRBJ2-1,-,TGTGCCAGCAGATACATGAAGCGGAAAAGCTCCTACAATGAGCAGTTCTTC,CASRYMKRKSSYNEQFF
15,TRBV11-3,TRBD2,TRBJ2-1,-,TGTGCCAGCAGCCCGAGCGGGAGGGGATACAATGAGCAGTTCTTC,CASSPSGRGYNEQFF
16,TRBV6-5,-,TRBJ1-6,-,TGTGCCAGCAGTTACTCGACTGGCAGGGTATTTTCACCCCTCCACTTT,CASSYSTGRVFSPLHF
14,TRBV30,TRBD2,TRBJ2-7,-,TGTGCCTGGAGACTAGCGGGAGGGCCCTACGAGCAGTACTTC,CAWRLAGGPYEQYF
13,TRBV29-1,-,TRBJ1-1,-,TGCAGCGTTGAGGGGCCGCTGAACACTGAAGCTTTCTTT,CSVEGPLNTEAFF
18,TRBV9,TRBD2,TRBJ2-3,-,TGTGCCAGCAGCGTACGTGCGGGAGGGCCTTCTAGCACAGATACGCAGTATTTT,CASSVRAGGPSSTDTQYF
15,TRBV13,-,TRBJ1-2,-,TGTGCCAGCAGCTTAGCCGGCGGGTTAGGCTATGGCTACACCTTC,CASSLAGGLGYGYTF
13,TRBV5-6,-,TRBJ2-7,-,TGTGCCAGCAGCACGGGGGTGTCCTACGAGCAGTACTTC,CASSTGVSYEQYF
14,TRBV5-8,TRBD1,TRBJ2-5,-,TGTGCCAGCAACCTACAGGGGGAACAAGAGACCCAGTACTTC,CASNLQGEQETQYF
16,TRBV5-1,-,TRBJ2-5,-,TGCGCCAGCAGCAGTGGGACTCCCGGAGGACAAGAGACCCAGTACTTC,CASSSGTPGGQETQYF
14,TRBV7-9,-,TRBJ1-2,-,TGTTCCAGCAGTCTTACCCAGGGGAACTATGGCTACACCTTC,CSSSLTQGNYGYTF
15,TRBV6-5,TRBD1,TRBJ2-5,-,TGTGCCAGCAGCCTACAGGGGGCAAATGGAGAGACCCAGTACTTC,CASSLQGANGETQYF
14,TRBV7-9,-,TRBJ1-3,-,TGTGCCAGCAGTCCGAGTTTCTCTGGAAACACCATATATTTT,CASSPSFSGNTIYF
16,TRBV28,-,TRBJ2-3,-,TGTGCCAGCAGTTTTCGAGCGGCTCCAAACACAGATACGCAGTATTTT,CASSFRAAPNTDTQYF
15,TRBV27,TRBD1,TRBJ2-7,-,TGTGCCAGCAGCATATTACCGCTACAGGGGGCTGAGCAGTACTTC,CASSILPLQGAEQYF
13,TRBV28,-,TRBJ2-1,-,TGTGCCAGCGGGGGGGGCCGTCGGCTGGAGCAGTTCTTC,CASGGGRRLEQFF
14,TRBV19,TRBD2,TRBJ2-1,-,TGTGCCAGCGAACTAGCGGGGGGGTGGAATGAGCAGTTCTTC,CASELAGGWNEQFF
16,TRBV4-1,-,TRBJ2-7,few,TGCGCCAGCAGCCCGAAGCCTTACAGGGTATCCTACGAGCAGTACTTC,CASSPKPYRVSYEQYF
13,TRBV5-5,-,TRBJ1-1,-,TGTGCCAGCAGCTCAGAGGCGAACACTGAAGCTTTCTTT,CASSSEANTEAFF
14,TRBV28,-,TRBJ1-3,few,TGTGCCAGCAGTTTTACAGGGCCTGGAAACACCATATATTTT,CASSFTGPGNTIYF
12,TRBV28,-,TRBJ2-3,-,TGTGCCAGCAGCCGCCCCGGGGATACGCAGTATTTT,CASSRPGDTQYF